Listed here are 22 T cell receptor beta chains from one sample, sequenced in a study of T-cell reconstitution after alpha-beta-depleted transplantation in children. Unique molecular identifiers featured in how the TCRbeta library was prepared. Using its own MiXCR run on the PCR reads, TCRdb lists one record per CDR3 protein. The sample records roughly 340,000 distinct CDR3 sequences, under 20% being singletons. Material: PBMCs, mostly from graft donor cells, obtained 360 days after TCRalphabeta/CD19-depleted stem cell transplant. The receptor set was obtained from a male patient under 10 years old who had a stem cell transplant for acute lymphoblastic leukemia, so the T cells may come from the graft donor.

The chain recombines TRBV14 with TRBJ2-7; 13 bases fit TRBD2. V shed 5 bases and J 4 bases; nucleotides not matched to a gene: 14. CDR1 is SGHDN and CDR2 is FVKESK in the germline V gene. This CDR3 has 18 amino acids. CDR3 nucleotides: TGTGCCAGCAGCGTATTGGAGGGACTAGCGGGAAGAGGATACGAGCAGTACTTC. Encoded protein: CASSVLEGLAGRGYEQYF.

The sample holds a few counts of this clonotype. The chain carries TRBV4-2 and TRBJ2-5; no reliable D call. Trimming cost V 1 base and J 5 bases, with 8 bases left between them. CDR1 is LGHNA, CDR2 YNFKEQ, per germline. The CDR3 runs 13 residues. The CDR3 loop is CASSQVVEETQYF. The CDR3 DNA reads TGTGCCAGCAGCCAAGTAGTGGAGGAGACCCAGTACTTC.

This clonotype appeared a few times. This chain links TRBV7-3 with TRBJ2-1; 7 bases map to TRBD2. The CDR3 runs 18 residues. Germline CDR1 and CDR2: SGHTA and FQGTGA. J lost 5 bases, V lost 0 bases, and 13 bases had no gene match. CDR3 residues: CASSLTGVAAGKHNEQFF. DNA for the CDR3: TGTGCCAGCAGCTTAACAGGTGTGGCAGCGGGAAAACACAATGAGCAGTTCTTC.

The table lists this clonotype with many counts. The V and J genes are TRBV27 and TRBJ2-7; 11 bases are a match to TRBD2. The CDR3 is 21 residues long. The ends lost 0 bases at V and 9 bases at J; junction bases unmatched: 25. Germline V gives CDR1 MNHEY, CDR2 SMNVEV (reference sequence). CDR3 in amino acids: CASSLSLPSGRPRLTTFGQYF. CDR3 DNA sequence: TGTGCCAGCAGTTTATCGCTCCCTAGCGGGAGGCCCCGGCTTACCACTTTCGGGCAGTACTTC.

This clonotype was seen more than once but under ten times. This chain uses TRBV7-2 with TRBJ2-7; the D is unclear. Trimming removed 0 bases from V and 1 base from J, with 7 bases in between. The CDR3 is 14 amino acids. Germline V gene data show CDR1 as SGHTA and CDR2 as FQGNSA. CDR3 nucleotide sequence: TGTGCCAGCAGCTTAGCGTACACTTCCTACGAGCAGTACTTC. This sequence encodes CASSLAYTSYEQYF.

This clonotype turned up a few times. V usage is TRBV19 and J usage is TRBJ2-7, with D unclear. The CDR3 is 16 residues long. The V gene's germline CDR1 is LNHDA and CDR2 SQIVND (reference sequence). The germline V and J ends were trimmed by 4 bases and 3 bases, with 19 bases remaining between them. Written as DNA, the CDR3 is TGTGCCAGTAGTAGAGTACGGGCGGCTACGGGCTACGAGCAGTACTTC. It is translated as CASSRVRAATGYEQYF.

The chain combines TRBV29-1 with TRBJ2-7, with TRBD2 identical over 13 bases. V shed 4 bases, J shed 5 bases, and the junction held 8 bases outside the gene matches. The CDR3 sequence is 15 residues long. Germline loops: CDR1 SQVTM, CDR2 ANQGSEA. The CDR3 is CSVAVTGLAGDEQYF. The CDR3 nucleotides read TGCAGCGTTGCGGTTACAGGACTAGCGGGAGACGAGCAGTACTTC.

In its sample, this clonotype was seen a few times. This sequence joins TRBV6-1 and TRBJ1-1, with D unclear. Trimming took 6 bases from V and 1 from J, leaving 12 bases between them. This CDR3 is 14 amino acids long. The V gene's germline CDR1 is MNHNS and CDR2 SASEGT. Written as DNA, the CDR3 is TGTGCCAGCAGATTTTGGGGTGGGAACACTGAAGCTTTCTTT. This codes for CASRFWGGNTEAFF.

This clonotype has ten or more counts. This chain links TRBV4-3 with TRBJ2-1, with 12 bases fitting TRBD2. Germline V gene lookup returns CDR1 LGHNA and CDR2 YSLEER. V lost 5 bases and J lost 9; bases outside the gene matches: 5. The CDR3 is 14 residues long. The CDR3 DNA is TGCGCCAGCAGCGAGGGACTAGCGGGCGGTGAGCAGTTCTTC. Amino acid sequence: CASSEGLAGGEQFF.

This clonotype was recorded a few times. This chain uses TRBV30 with TRBJ2-3, with 10 bases that match TRBD1. CDR1 and CDR2 from the germline V gene are GTSNPN and SVGIG (reference sequence). This CDR3 is 16 amino acids long. V trimming: 4 bases; J trimming: 2 bases; junction bases outside the gene matches: 9. The CDR3 region is CAWTPPGQGNTDTQYF. CDR3 nucleotide sequence: TGTGCCTGGACCCCCCCGGGACAGGGGAACACAGATACGCAGTATTTT.

The J gene is TRBJ2-2, the V gene TRBV28; tentatively, D is TRBD1 (6 bases). V was clipped by 7 bases and J by 7 bases, with 13 bases between them. Germline CDR1 is MDHEN and CDR2 is SYDVKM. The CDR3 is 13 amino acids. CDR3 nucleotides: TGTGCCAGCAAATACAGGGTTAGCGGGGAGCTGTTTTTT. This gives the protein CASKYRVSGELFF.

This clonotype came up many times. The chain joins TRBV4-2 to TRBJ2-7; no clear D. The germline CDR1 and CDR2 sequences are LGHNA and YNFKEQ. V shed 1 base and J shed 8 bases, with 21 bases lying between them. The CDR3 is 16 amino acids. The CDR3 nucleotides read TGTGCCAGCAGCCAAGGACAACTATCCGGTACGACGCAGCAGTACTTC. Translation gives CASSQGQLSGTTQQYF.

This clonotype was seen a handful of times. This chain connects TRBV4-2 to TRBJ1-1; TRBD1 agrees at 7 bases. CDR3 length: 15 amino acids. V trimming: 3 bases; J trimming: 0 bases; junction bases outside the gene matches: 4. Looked up from germline, CDR1 is LGHNA and CDR2 is YNFKEQ. The CDR3 nucleotides read TGTGCCAGCAGCCAGAGGACAGGACTGAACACTGAAGCTTTCTTT. It translates to CASSQRTGLNTEAFF.

V gene TRBV7-8 combines with J gene TRBJ2-7; 7 nucleotides align to TRBD2. The J segment lost 7 bases and the V segment lost 5 bases, leaving 8 bases of the junction unmatched. The CDR3 contains 13 residues. From germline, CDR1 is SGHVS and CDR2 FQNEAQ. CDR3 amino acids: CASSDHPGLEQYF. In DNA form, the CDR3 reads TGTGCCAGCAGCGACCATCCGGGACTAGAGCAGTACTTC.

The table lists this clonotype with a few counts. This sequence joins TRBV12-3 or TRBV12-4 and TRBJ2-5; D may be TRBD2 (5 bases). The V end was cut by 7 bases, the J end by 6 bases, with 12 bases between. The CDR3 is 12 residues long. The CDR3 DNA is TGTGCCAGCACACGGGATCAAAAGACCCAGTACTTC. This translates into CASTRDQKTQYF.

V usage is TRBV12-3 or TRBV12-4 and J usage is TRBJ2-3, with D uncertain. The V end lost 3 bases, the J end lost 2 bases, and 15 bases lay between the germline ends. CDR3 length: 16 amino acids. The CDR3 loop is CASSFGRSFLTDTQYF. CDR3 in DNA: TGTGCCAGCAGTTTTGGGCGGTCCTTCCTCACAGATACGCAGTATTTT.

The chain employs TRBV5-1 and TRBJ2-7; TRBD2 is a possible D gene (5 bases). Germline V lookup: CDR1 SGHRS, CDR2 YFSETQ. Trimming took 0 bases from V and 4 from J, leaving 8 bases between them. There are 13 residues in the CDR3. Here the CDR3 reads CASSLGESYEQYF. Written as DNA, the CDR3 is TGCGCCAGCAGCTTGGGGGAGAGTTACGAGCAGTACTTC.

This clonotype occurred a few times. This chain uses TRBV28 with TRBJ1-2, with D possibly TRBD1 on 6 matching bases. The CDR3 extends over 15 amino acids. In germline, CDR1 is MDHEN, CDR2 SYDVKM. V dropped 5 bases and J dropped 8 bases, with 21 bases sitting between them. The chain's CDR3 is CASSVSGVRGGGYTF. The CDR3 DNA sequence: TGTGCCAGCAGTGTAAGCGGGGTACGAGGGGGAGGCTACACCTTC.

This clonotype was picked up a small number of times. As DNA, the CDR3 is TGCAGCGTTGAAGCGAGCCCTGGGTATGGCTACACCTTC. Its translation is CSVEASPGYGYTF. The chain recombines TRBV29-1 with TRBJ1-2; D unresolved. CDR1 and CDR2 from the germline V gene are SQVTM and ANQGSEA. V lost 1 base to trimming and J lost 5 bases, with 11 bases between them. CDR3 length equals 13 residues.

This clonotype was observed at least ten times. The chain recombines TRBV4-1 with TRBJ2-1; 11 nucleotides line up with TRBD2. There are 18 residues in the CDR3. V was clipped by 1 base and J by 2 bases; unmatched bases: 7. Germline CDR1 MGHRA, CDR2 YSYEKL. The CDR3 is CASSQGLAGLAAYNEQFF. In DNA form, the CDR3 reads TGCGCCAGCAGCCAAGGCCTCGCGGGACTAGCGGCCTACAATGAGCAGTTCTTC.

This clonotype was seen more than once but under ten times. This sequence joins TRBV4-1 and TRBJ2-5, with TRBD2 identical over 7 bases. The V and J ends lost 2 bases and 5 bases, in that order; junction bases with no gene match: 14. This CDR3 contains 17 residues. Germline V gene lookup returns CDR1 MGHRA and CDR2 YSYEKL. The CDR3 loop reads CASSQFSRGGSEETQYF. As DNA, the CDR3 is TGCGCCAGCAGCCAATTCAGCCGTGGCGGGAGCGAGGAGACCCAGTACTTC.

The chain links TRBV11-1 to TRBJ2-5, with D possibly TRBD2 on 5 matching bases. V lost 2 bases, J lost 3 bases, and 13 bases lay in between. CDR3 length: 15 amino acids. CDR1 is SGHAT and CDR2 is FQDESV in the germline V gene (reference sequence). CDR3 protein: CASSLSSFGKETQYF. The CDR3 coding sequence is TGTGCCAGCAGCTTATCGAGCTTCGGGAAAGAGACCCAGTACTTC.